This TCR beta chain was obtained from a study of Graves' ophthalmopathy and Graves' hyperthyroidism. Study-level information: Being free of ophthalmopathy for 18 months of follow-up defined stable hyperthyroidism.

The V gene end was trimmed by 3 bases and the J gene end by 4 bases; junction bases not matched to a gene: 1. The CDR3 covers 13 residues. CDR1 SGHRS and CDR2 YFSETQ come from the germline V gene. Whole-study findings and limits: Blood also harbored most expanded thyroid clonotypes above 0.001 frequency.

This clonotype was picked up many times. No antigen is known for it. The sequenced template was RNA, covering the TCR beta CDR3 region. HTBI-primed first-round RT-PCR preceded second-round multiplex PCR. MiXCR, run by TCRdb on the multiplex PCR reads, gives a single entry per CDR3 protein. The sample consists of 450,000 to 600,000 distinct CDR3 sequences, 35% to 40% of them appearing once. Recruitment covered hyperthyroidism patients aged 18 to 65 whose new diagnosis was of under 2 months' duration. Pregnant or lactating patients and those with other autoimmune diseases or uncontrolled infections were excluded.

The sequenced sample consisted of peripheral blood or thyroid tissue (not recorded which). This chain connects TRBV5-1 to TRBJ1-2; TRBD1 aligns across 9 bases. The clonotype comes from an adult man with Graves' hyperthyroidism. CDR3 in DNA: TGCGCCAGCAGCTGGGGACAGGGCTATGGCTACACCTTC. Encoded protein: CASSWGQGYGYTF.